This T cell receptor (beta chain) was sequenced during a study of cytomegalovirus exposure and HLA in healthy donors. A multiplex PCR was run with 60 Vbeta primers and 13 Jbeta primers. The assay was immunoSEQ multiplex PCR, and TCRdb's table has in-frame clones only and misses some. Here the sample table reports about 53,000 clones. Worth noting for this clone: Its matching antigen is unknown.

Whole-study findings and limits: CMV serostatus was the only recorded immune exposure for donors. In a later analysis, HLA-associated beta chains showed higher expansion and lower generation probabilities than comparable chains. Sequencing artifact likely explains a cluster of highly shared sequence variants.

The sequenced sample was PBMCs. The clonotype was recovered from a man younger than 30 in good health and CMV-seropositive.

CDR3 in DNA: TGTGCCAGCAGCTTAGGACTAGCGAAGAGCACAGATACGCAGTATTTT. It encodes CASSLGLAKSTDTQYF. The rearrangement joins TRBV7-9 to TRBJ2-3; 8 bases map to TRBD2. V shed 1 base, J shed 0 bases, and the junction held 3 bases outside the gene matches. In germline, CDR1 is SEHNR, CDR2 FQNEAQ (reference sequence). This CDR3 is built from 16 residues.